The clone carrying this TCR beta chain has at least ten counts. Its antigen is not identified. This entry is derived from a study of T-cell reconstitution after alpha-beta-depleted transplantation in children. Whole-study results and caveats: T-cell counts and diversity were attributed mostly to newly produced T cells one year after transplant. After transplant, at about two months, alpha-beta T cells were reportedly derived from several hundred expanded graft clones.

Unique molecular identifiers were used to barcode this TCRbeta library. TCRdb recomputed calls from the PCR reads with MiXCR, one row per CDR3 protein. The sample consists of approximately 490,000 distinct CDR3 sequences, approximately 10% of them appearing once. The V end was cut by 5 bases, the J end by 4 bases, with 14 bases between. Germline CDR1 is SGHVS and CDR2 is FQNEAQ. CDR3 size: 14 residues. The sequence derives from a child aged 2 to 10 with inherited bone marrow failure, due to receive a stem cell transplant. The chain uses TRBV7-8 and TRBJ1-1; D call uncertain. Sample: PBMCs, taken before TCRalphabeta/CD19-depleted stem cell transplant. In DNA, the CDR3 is TGTGCCAGCAGCCCCCACCGGGTTGGCACTGAAGCTTTCTTT. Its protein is CASSPHRVGTEAFF.